This T cell receptor (beta chain) is drawn from a study of CXCR3-negative and CXCR3-positive naive CD8 T cells. Whole-study results and caveats: In cryopreserved cells, CXCR3 expression partially decreased, and fresh PBMCs were used in most assays. CXCR3-positive naive cells had TRB CDR3s that were more hydrophobic than CXCR3-negative naive cells had.

By phenotype, naive CD8+ T cells were CD45RO-CCR7+CD27+CD95-. Comment on this clonotype: Antigen unknown.

UMI labels and 5' RACE were used to prepare the TRB cDNA libraries. After re-calling the 5' RACE reads, TCRdb lists one entry per CDR3 protein, DNA absent. This table holds about 62,000 distinct CDR3 sequences. This CDR3 contains 16 residues. Germline V gives CDR1 MDHEN, CDR2 SYDVKM. The chain is built from TRBV28 and TRBJ2-3; TCRdb indicates TRBD1, and absent DNA this call remains unverified. The sample taken for sequencing was naive CXCR3- CD8+ T cells from blood. Documented subset: CD45RO-CCR7+CD27+CD95- naive CD8+ T cells lacking CXCR3 (TNR3-). The clonotype originates from a human donor in good health. Some clones in this sample may be carry-over from other donors' samples. This CDR3 reads CASSHDRGPSTDTQYF.